One sample yielded the 9 T cell receptor beta chains listed below, sequenced in a study of blood T cell repertoires in COVID-19. Repertoires were generated with immunoSEQ multiplex PCR, while TCRdb's copy carries only in-frame clones and drops some. The sample records about 73,000 clones, 90% being singletons. The sequenced sample was peripheral blood. The receptor set was obtained from a woman aged 80 or older with active or convalescent COVID-19.

This chain uses TRBV6-2 or TRBV6-3 with TRBJ1-1; 12 nucleotides agree with TRBD1. After removal of 6 bases from V and 4 bases from J, the junction contained 15 bases not matched to a gene. The germline V gene encodes CDR1 MNHEY and CDR2 SVGEGT. The CDR3 runs to 18 residues. The CDR3 DNA is TGTGCCAGCAGCCGTATAACCCCCGGGACAGGGGGCGGCACTGAAGCTTTCTTT. As protein: CASSRITPGTGGGTEAFF.

This chain joins TRBV7-2 and TRBJ2-7; possible D gene TRBD1, 9 bases. V shed 3 bases and J shed 6 bases, with 27 bases lying between them. Germline CDR1 reads SGHTA; CDR2 reads FQGNSA. The CDR3 spans 18 residues. The CDR3 region has the DNA TGTGCCAGCAGCTTGGGACAGGGTTCGCCGTTAAGCGGGAGCGAGCAGTACTTC. Translated: CASSLGQGSPLSGSEQYF.

The chain carries TRBV5-6 and TRBJ2-3; possible D gene TRBD2, 5 bases. V was pared by 6 bases and J by 2 bases, with 10 bases between. Germline V lookup: CDR1 SGHDT, CDR2 YYEEEE. The CDR3 consists of 13 residues. CDR3 DNA: TGTGCCAGCACCACGGACTCCACAGATACGCAGTATTTT. Translation: CASTTDSTDTQYF.

This clone showed up just a few times. This chain joins TRBV3-1 (or the pseudogene TRBV3-2) and TRBJ2-7, with 9 bases aligning to TRBD1. The CDR3 runs 15 residues. The J segment lost 2 bases and the V segment lost 4 bases, leaving 6 bases of the junction unmatched. The germline gives CDR1 LGHDT, CDR2 YNNKEL (reference sequence). Here the CDR3 DNA reads TGTGCCAGCAGCCGACAGGGGGACGGGACCTACGAGCAGTACTTC. This codes for CASSRQGDGTYEQYF.

V gene TRBV5-1 combines with J gene TRBJ1-2, with D tentatively TRBD1 (6 bases). CDR1 and CDR2 (germline): SGHRS, YFSETQ. The CDR3 runs to 15 residues. V lost 0 bases and J 5 bases, leaving 14 bases between the germline ends. As DNA, the CDR3 is TGCGCCAGCAGCTTGGGGGGCACCCAGGGGTATGGCTACACCTTC. Protein sequence: CASSLGGTQGYGYTF.

The chain uses TRBV5-6 and TRBJ1-5, with a possible D match to TRBD1 (5 bases). This CDR3 has 17 residues. Trimming pared 0 bases from V and 0 bases from J, leaving 13 bases between. The V gene's germline CDR1 is SGHDT and CDR2 YYEEEE. The CDR3, as DNA: TGTGCCAGCAGCTTGGGACAGAGACCTAATAGCAATCAGCCCCAGCATTTT. This translates into CASSLGQRPNSNQPQHF.

The J gene is TRBJ2-1, the V gene TRBV4-3, with TRBD2 matching 10 bases. The CDR3 is 16 residues long. V was pared by 0 bases and J by 5 bases, with 4 bases of the junction left unmatched. Germline lookup yields CDR1 LGHNA and CDR2 YSLEER. The CDR3 nucleotides read TGCGCCAGCAGCCAAGATCCGAGCGGGGGGGACAATGAGCAGTTCTTC. Amino acid sequence: CASSQDPSGGDNEQFF.

The gene calls are TRBV2 and TRBJ2-7; 11 nucleotides align to TRBD1. This CDR3 comprises 13 residues. Per the germline V gene, CDR1 is SNHLY and CDR2 is FYNNEI. V lost 8 bases and J lost 1; bases outside the gene matches: 1. The CDR3 loop is CASRDRGSYEQYF. The DNA of the CDR3 is TGTGCCAGCCGGGACAGGGGGTCCTACGAGCAGTACTTC.

This chain uses TRBV5-6 with TRBJ1-4; 7 nucleotides align to TRBD1. The length of the CDR3 is 14 residues. CDR1 is SGHDT, CDR2 YYEEEE, per germline. J gave up 6 bases and V 5 bases, and 7 bases lay outside the gene matches. Here the CDR3 reads CASSERGRDEKLFF. The CDR3 DNA is TGTGCCAGCAGTGAAAGGGGGCGGGATGAAAAACTGTTTTTT.